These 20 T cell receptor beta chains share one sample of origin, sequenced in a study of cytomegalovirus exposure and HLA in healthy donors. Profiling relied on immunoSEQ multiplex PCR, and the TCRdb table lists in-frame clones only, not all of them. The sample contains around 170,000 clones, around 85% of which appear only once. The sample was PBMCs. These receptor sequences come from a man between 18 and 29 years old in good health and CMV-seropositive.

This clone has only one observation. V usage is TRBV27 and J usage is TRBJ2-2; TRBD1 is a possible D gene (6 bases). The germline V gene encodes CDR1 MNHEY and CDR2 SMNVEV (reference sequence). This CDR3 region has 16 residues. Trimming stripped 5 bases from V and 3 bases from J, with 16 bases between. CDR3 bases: TGTGCCAGCAGTAGTCCTTCCGGGACACACACCGGGGAGCTGTTTTTT. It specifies CASSSPSGTHTGELFF.

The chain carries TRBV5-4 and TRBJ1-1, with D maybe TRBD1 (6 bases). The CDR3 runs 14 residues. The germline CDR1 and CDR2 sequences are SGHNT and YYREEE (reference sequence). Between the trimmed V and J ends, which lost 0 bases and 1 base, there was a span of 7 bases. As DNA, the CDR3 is TGTGCCAGCAGCTTGGTGGACAGGAACACTGAAGCTTTCTTT. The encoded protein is CASSLVDRNTEAFF. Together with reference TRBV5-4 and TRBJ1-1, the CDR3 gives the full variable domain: ETGVTQSPTHLIKTRGQQVTLRCSSQSGHNTVSWYQQALGQGPQFIFQYYREEENGRGNFPPRFSGLQFPNYSSELNVNALELDDSALYLCASSLVDRNTEAFFGQGTRLTVV.

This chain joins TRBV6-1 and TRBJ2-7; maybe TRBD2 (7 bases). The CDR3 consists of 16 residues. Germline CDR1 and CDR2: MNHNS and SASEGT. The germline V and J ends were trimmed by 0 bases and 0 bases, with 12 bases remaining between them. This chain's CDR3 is CASSEAWGGASYEQYF. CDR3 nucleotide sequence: TGTGCCAGCAGTGAAGCTTGGGGGGGCGCCTCCTACGAGCAGTACTTC.

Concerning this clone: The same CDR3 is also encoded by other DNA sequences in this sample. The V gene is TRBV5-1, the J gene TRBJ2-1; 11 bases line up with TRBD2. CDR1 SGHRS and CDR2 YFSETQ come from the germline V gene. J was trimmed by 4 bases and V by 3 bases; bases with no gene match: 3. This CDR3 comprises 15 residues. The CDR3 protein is CASSSGTSGYNEQFF. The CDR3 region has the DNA TGCGCCAGCAGCTCCGGGACTAGCGGATACAATGAGCAGTTCTTC.

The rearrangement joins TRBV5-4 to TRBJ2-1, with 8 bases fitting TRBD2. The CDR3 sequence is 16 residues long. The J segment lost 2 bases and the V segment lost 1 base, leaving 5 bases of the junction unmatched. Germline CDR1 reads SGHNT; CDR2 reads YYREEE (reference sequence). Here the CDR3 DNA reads TGTGCCAGCAGCTTGCCCAGCGGGGGCACCTACAATGAGCAGTTCTTC. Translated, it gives CASSLPSGGTYNEQFF.

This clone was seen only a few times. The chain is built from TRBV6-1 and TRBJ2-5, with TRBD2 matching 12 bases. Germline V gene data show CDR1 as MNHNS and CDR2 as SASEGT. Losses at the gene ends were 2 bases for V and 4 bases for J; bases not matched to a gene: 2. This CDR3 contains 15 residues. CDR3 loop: CASSELAGGPETQYF. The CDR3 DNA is TGTGCCAGCAGTGAACTAGCGGGAGGGCCAGAGACCCAGTACTTC.

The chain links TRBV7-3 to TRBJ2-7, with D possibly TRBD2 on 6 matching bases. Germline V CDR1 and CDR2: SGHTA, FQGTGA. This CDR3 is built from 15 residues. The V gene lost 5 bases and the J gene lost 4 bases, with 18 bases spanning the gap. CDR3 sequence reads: CASSLSSGRGYEQYF. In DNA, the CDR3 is TGTGCCAGCAGCCTATCCAGTGGGCGGGGATACGAGCAGTACTTC.

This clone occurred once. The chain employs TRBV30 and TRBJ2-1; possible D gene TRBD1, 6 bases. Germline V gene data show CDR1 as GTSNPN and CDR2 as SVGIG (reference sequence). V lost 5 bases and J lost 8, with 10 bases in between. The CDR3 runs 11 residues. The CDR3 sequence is CAWGGGDEQFF. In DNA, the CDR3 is TGTGCCTGGGGTGGGGGCGATGAGCAGTTCTTC.

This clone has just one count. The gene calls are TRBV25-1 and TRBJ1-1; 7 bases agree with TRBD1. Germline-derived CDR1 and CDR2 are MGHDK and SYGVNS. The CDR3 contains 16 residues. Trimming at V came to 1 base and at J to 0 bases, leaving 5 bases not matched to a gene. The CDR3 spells CASSESPGQLNTEAFF. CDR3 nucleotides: TGTGCCAGCAGTGAATCGCCGGGACAGCTGAACACTGAAGCTTTCTTT.

The CDR3 bases are TGTGCCAGCTCGCTTACCCCAGGGGCCGGGAACTATGGCTACACCTTC. It encodes CASSLTPGAGNYGYTF. This chain joins TRBV7-8 and TRBJ1-2; possibly TRBD1 for D (6 bases). The CDR3 length is 16 residues. Germline CDR1 is SGHVS and CDR2 is FQNEAQ. V shed 8 bases and J shed 2 bases, with 21 bases lying between them.

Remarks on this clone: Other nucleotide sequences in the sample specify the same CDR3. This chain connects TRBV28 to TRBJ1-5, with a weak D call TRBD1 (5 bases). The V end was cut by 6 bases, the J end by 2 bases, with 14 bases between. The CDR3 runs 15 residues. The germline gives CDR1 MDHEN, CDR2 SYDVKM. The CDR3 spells CASSLGGGGNQPQHF. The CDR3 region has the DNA TGTGCCAGCAGCCTTGGGGGAGGAGGCAATCAGCCCCAGCATTTT.

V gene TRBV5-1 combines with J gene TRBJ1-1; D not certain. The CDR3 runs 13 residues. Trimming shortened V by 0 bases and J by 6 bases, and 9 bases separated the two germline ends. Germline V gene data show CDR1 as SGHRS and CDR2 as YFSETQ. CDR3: CASSLVQESEAFF. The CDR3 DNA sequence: TGCGCCAGCAGCTTGGTCCAGGAATCTGAAGCTTTCTTT. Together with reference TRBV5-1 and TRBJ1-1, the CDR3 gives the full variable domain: KAGVTQTPRYLIKTRGQQVTLSCSPISGHRSVSWYQQTPGQGLQFLFEYFSETQRNKGNFPGRFSGRQFSNSRSEMNVSTLELGDSALYLCASSLVQESEAFFGQGTRLTVV.

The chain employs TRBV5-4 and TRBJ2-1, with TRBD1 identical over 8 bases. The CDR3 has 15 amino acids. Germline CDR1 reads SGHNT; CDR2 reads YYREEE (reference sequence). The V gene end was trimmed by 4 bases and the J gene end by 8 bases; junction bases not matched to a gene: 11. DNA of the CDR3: TGTGCCAGCAGCAAACCGGGACAGGTATCCGATGAGCAGTTCTTC. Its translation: CASSKPGQVSDEQFF.

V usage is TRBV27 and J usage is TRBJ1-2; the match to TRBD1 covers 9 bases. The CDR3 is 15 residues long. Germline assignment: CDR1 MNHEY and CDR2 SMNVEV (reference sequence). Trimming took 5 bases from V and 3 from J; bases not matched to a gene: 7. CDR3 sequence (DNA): TGTGCCAGCAGTCCTCGGACAGGGGAGGACTATGGCTACACCTTC. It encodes CASSPRTGEDYGYTF.

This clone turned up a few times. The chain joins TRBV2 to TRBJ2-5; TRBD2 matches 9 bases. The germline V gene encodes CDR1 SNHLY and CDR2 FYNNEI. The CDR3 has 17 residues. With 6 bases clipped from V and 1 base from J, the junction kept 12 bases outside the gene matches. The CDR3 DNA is TGTGCCAGCAGGCCGCCAGCGGGGGGCCCGTCCCAAGAGACCCAGTACTTC. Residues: CASRPPAGGPSQETQYF.

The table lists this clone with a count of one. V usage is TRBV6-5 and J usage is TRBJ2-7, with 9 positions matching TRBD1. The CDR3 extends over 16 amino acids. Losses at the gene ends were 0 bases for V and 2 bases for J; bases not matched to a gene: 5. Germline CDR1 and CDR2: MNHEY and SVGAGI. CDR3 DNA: TGTGCCAGCAGTTACTCAGGGACAGGGCCTACCTACGAGCAGTACTTC. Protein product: CASSYSGTGPTYEQYF.

The chain's CDR3 is CASSVDQGRGEQYF. As DNA, the CDR3 is TGTGCCAGCAGCGTAGACCAGGGAAGGGGCGAGCAGTACTTC. V is TRBV9 and J is TRBJ2-7; a weak D match, TRBD1 (5 bases). The CDR3 has 14 amino acids. Trimming stripped 0 bases from V and 6 bases from J, with 13 bases between. Germline-derived CDR1 and CDR2 are SGDLS and YYNGEE. Full variable domain (remainder filled in from reference TRBV9 and TRBJ2-7): DSGVTQTPKHLITATGQRVTLRCSPRSGDLSVYWYQQSLDQGLQFLIQYYNGEERAKGNILERFSAQQFPDLHSELNLSSLELGDSALYFCASSVDQGRGEQYFGPGTRLTVT.

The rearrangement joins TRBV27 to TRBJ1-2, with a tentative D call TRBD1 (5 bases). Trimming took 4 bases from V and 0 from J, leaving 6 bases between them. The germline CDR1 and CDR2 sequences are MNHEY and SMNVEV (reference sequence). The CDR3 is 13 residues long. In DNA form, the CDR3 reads TGTGCCAGCAGTTCGACAGCTAACTATGGCTACACCTTC. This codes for CASSSTANYGYTF.

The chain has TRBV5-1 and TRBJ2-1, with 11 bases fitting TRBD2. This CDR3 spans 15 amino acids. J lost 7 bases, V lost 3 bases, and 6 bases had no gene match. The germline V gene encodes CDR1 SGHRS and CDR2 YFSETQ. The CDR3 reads CASSYTSGRRNEQFF. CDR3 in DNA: TGCGCCAGCAGCTACACTAGCGGGAGAAGAAATGAGCAGTTCTTC.

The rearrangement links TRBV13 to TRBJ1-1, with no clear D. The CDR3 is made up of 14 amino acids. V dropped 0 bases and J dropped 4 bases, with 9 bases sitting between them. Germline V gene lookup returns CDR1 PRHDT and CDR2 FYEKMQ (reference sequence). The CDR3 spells CASSLGREATEAFF. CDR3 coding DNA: TGTGCCAGCAGCTTAGGCCGCGAAGCCACTGAAGCTTTCTTT.